The clone carrying this TCR beta chain was detected only a few times. The data belong to a study of blood T cell repertoires in COVID-19. Background on the study: Donors in the United States, Italy and Spain gave samples during acute or convalescent COVID-19. The cDNA or gDNA used as material had been derived from T cells, B-cell-depleted T cells, or PBMCs.

Original processing methods: Estimation of nucleated cell counts was performed using reference gene primer amplification. Profiled with immunoSEQ multiplex PCR; TCRdb holds only in-frame clones, not every one. V, J and clone size were drawn from that table, and D and trimming were deduced from the DNA. The repertoire consists of approximately 90,000 clones, with about 85% occurring once and the leading ten covering roughly 12%. Per the germline V gene, CDR1 is SNHLY and CDR2 is FYNNEI. The CDR3 totals 15 residues. With V trimmed by 2 bases and J by 1 base, 3 bases remained unmatched. Material for sequencing was peripheral blood. The chain recombines TRBV2 with TRBJ2-7; 9 bases agree with TRBD2. This clonotype was obtained from a human donor in a cohort sampled during active COVID-19. This CDR3 is CASSERLAESYEQYF. The CDR3 DNA reads TGTGCCAGCAGTGAAAGACTAGCGGAATCCTACGAGCAGTACTTC.